This T cell receptor beta chain appears in the sequencing data of a study of vaccination and CD4 T cells after COVID-19 (dated by TCRdb to between 2021 and 2023). Describing the broader study: Convalescent patients had a positive SARS-CoV-2 result on nasal swab PCR, and of these patients, nine had mild disease and one had severe disease. Participants received two doses of either the Pfizer-BioNTech BNT162b2 vaccine (n=8) or the Moderna mRNA-1273 vaccine (n=2). Post-COVID blood samples from convalescent patients were collected a median of around 110 days after diagnosis, with a range of 35 to 161 days. Post-vaccine blood samples were collected a median of about 69 days after the second vaccine dose, ranging from about 12 to 250 days. Control cultures used a CEFX viral epitope pool as positive control, an HIV-1 Nef peptide pool as negative control, or no peptide. In ten to eleven COVID-19 convalescent patients and a few infection-naive healthy vaccine recipients, researchers compared the spike-specific CD4+ TCR repertoire from before mRNA vaccination with the repertoire from after. In the convalescent cohort there were six males and four females, among whom were two Hispanic individuals, seven Caucasians, two Asians and one multiracial person. The cultures were stimulated with overlapping spike peptide pools from SARS-CoV-2 and from the common cold coronaviruses HCoV-NL63, HCoV-OC43 and HCoV-229E. Results and caveats for the whole study, not just this receptor: Of the vaccine-specific clones in convalescent patients, 304 of 307, or nearly all, reacted only to SARS-CoV-2 spike and did not cross-react with common cold coronaviruses. Although the median number of SARS-CoV-2-reactive clonotypes went up from around 19 after infection to 35 to 40 after vaccination, the increase was not significant. Among the post-vaccine SARS-CoV-2-reactive clones in convalescent patients, a median about 89% showed up only after vaccination, which suggests vaccine-specific priming. Relatively few convalescent patients were included in the study, and early timepoints after natural infection were not analyzed.

The treatment or condition label, read with the paper, signifies: approximately 11-day PBMC culture with coronavirus spike peptide pools or control peptides (ViraFEST assay). To expand antigen-specific T cells with peptide pools and then pick out the expanded clonotypes through TCR sequencing, the study relied on the ViraFEST assay. The positive SARS-CoV-2 PCR tests of the convalescent patients were dated from March to December 2020, before the Alpha, Beta and Delta variants emerged in the United States. Each well held roughly 2 million PBMCs cultured in IMDM containing roughly 5% human AB serum and around 10 IU/ml IL-2, with 8.5 to 10 ug/ml peptide pools added. Half of the culture medium was replaced with fresh IL-2-containing medium on days 3 and 7. Once the cells had been in culture for around 10 days, the EasySep CD4+ T cell isolation kit was used to isolate CD4+ T cells by negative selection. Ficoll-Paque Plus gradient centrifugation was used to isolate PBMCs from whole blood, and the isolated PBMCs were then either used fresh or cryopreserved at -140C. In general, triplicate wells were set up for every culture condition.

CDR1 and CDR2, per the germline V gene, are MNHEY and SVGEGT. The cysteine opens and the phenylalanine closes a CDR3 of 15 amino acids. Just CDR3 DNA is preserved here, 45 bases in frame from base 1. Trimming takes 3 bases off V and 5 bases off J; junction bases not matched to a gene: 8. On this clonotype: The antigen it recognizes is unknown. The sample holds no much larger clone one base away, and base qualities are not on file.

Receptor amplification or capture employed PCR. TCR sequencing of DNA from cultured CD4+ T cells used the Oncomine TCR Beta short-read assay at the Johns Hopkins FTIC core. The QIAamp micro DNA kit was used to extract genomic DNA from the cultured CD4+ T cells. Oncomine TCR Beta libraries from cultured CD4+ T cells were pooled with unique dual indexes and sequenced on an Illumina iSeq 100. In the authors' own workflow: Non-productive sequences were removed, and CDR3s that did not start with C, did not end with F or W, or were shorter than 7 amino acids were discarded. Antigen-specific clonotypes were identified using the MANAFEST web application through comparison of peptide-stimulated wells with reference and other culture wells. For a clone to be called positive, the clone needed an FDR below 0.05, an odds ratio above 5, and a productive frequency above 0.1% in at least two of three replicate wells. Cross-reactive clonotypes were defined as significantly expanded in both SARS-CoV-2 spike wells and at least one common cold coronavirus spike condition. CDR3 homology was assessed with Levenshtein distances (stringdist) and unrooted phylogenetic trees (ape) in R version 3.6.1. TCRdb's own reprocessing of the public reads used fastp at Q25 and MiXCR and kept productive beta chains. Entries are consolidated by CDR3 protein sequence, retaining the most common genes and DNA. The V and J calls and clone size come from TCRdb's table, not from the authors' own analysis. The sample contains 20,000 or so distinct CDR3 sequences, about half of them found a single time. The ten biggest clones cover nearly 2.5% of the sample.

The source is a human donor who had recovered from COVID-19. Sequencing used CD4+ T cells from blood, cultured in vitro, obtained after SARS-CoV-2 vaccination. The rearranged chain carries TRBV6-2 or TRBV6-3 and TRBJ2-7, and TRBD1 aligns with 9 junction nucleotides. The DNA sequence is TGTGCCAGCAGTTATCCGGGACAGGGAGGGGACGAGCAGTACTTC. Translated, it gives CASSYPGQGGDEQYF.